The TCR beta chain described here comes from a study of blood T cell repertoires in COVID-19. Study background: The United States, Italy and Spain supplied acute and convalescent COVID-19 samples.

Source study methods: Cell counts per sample came from amplifying reference gene primers. Repertoires were generated with immunoSEQ multiplex PCR, while TCRdb's copy carries only in-frame clones and drops some. The V and J calls and the clone size are those of that table, but D and trimming were determined from the DNA. The data hold about 350,000 clones, with about 91% observed a single time. Seattle's enrolled individuals joined amid active infection and were then monitored longitudinally. CDR1 is MNHNY, CDR2 SVGAGI, per germline (reference sequence). This CDR3 region has 15 residues. Trimming took 0 bases from V and 7 from J; bases not matched to a gene: 7.

Sequences were obtained from peripheral blood. The origin of this receptor is a man aged 25-40 years with COVID-19, enrolled during active disease. The V call is TRBV6-6, the J call TRBJ1-2; the match to TRBD1 covers 8 bases. CDR3 sequence: CASSYSLDREFGYTF. Here the CDR3 DNA reads TGTGCCAGCAGTTACTCCCTGGACAGGGAATTTGGCTACACCTTC.